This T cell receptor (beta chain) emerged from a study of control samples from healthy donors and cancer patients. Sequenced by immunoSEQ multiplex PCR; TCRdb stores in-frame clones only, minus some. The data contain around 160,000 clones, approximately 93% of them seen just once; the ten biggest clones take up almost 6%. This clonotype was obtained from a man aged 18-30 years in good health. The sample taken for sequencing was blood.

Here the CDR3 DNA reads TGTGCCAGCATTCTCTTCGGGCGGACAGGGGGGCCTTTCTACGAGCAGTACTTC. This codes for CASILFGRTGGPFYEQYF. V usage is TRBV2 and J usage is TRBJ2-7; 10 bases align to TRBD1. CDR3 length: 18 amino acids. Germline V CDR1 and CDR2: SNHLY, FYNNEI. V lost 7 bases and J lost 3; bases outside the gene matches: 18.